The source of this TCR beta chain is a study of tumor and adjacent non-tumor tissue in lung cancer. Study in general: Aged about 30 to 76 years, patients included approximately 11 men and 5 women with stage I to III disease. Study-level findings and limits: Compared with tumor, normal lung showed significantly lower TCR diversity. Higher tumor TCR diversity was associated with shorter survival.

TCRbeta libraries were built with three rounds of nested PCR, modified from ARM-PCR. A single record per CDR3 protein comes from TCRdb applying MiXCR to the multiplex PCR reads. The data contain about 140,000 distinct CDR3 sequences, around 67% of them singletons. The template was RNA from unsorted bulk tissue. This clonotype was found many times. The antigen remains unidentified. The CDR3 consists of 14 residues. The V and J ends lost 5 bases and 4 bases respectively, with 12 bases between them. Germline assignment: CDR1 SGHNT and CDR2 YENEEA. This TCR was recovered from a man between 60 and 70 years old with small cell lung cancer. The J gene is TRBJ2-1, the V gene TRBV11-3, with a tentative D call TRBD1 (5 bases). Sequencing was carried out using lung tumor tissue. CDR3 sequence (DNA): TGTGCCAGCAGCACGGACAAGTATTACAATGAGCAGTTCTTC. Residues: CASSTDKYYNEQFF.